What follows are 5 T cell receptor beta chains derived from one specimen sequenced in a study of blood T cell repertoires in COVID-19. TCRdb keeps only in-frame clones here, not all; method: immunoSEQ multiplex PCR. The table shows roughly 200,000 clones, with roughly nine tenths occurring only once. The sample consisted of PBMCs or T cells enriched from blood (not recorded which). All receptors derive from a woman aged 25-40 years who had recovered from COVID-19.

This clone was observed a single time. The CDR3 DNA follows: TGTGCCAGCAGCTTAGCGAGGAGCGGGGCCGAAAAACTGTTTTTT. Protein product: CASSLARSGAEKLFF. The chain has TRBV7-9 and TRBJ1-4; D is possibly TRBD1 (5 bases). This CDR3 has 15 residues. Trimming took off 0 bases at V and 8 bases at J, with 13 bases between the two ends. Per the germline V gene, CDR1 is SEHNR and CDR2 is FQNEAQ (reference sequence).

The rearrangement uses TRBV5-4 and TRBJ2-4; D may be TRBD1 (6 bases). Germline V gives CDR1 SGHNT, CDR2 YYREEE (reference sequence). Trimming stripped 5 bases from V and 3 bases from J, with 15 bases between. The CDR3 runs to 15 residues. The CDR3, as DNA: TGTGCCAGCAGTCTTCTGGGCAGGGGCAAAAACATTCAGTACTTC. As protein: CASSLLGRGKNIQYF. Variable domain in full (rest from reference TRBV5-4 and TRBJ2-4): ETGVTQSPTHLIKTRGQQVTLRCSSQSGHNTVSWYQQALGQGPQFIFQYYREEENGRGNFPPRFSGLQFPNYSSELNVNALELDDSALYLCASSLLGRGKNIQYFGAGTRLSVL.

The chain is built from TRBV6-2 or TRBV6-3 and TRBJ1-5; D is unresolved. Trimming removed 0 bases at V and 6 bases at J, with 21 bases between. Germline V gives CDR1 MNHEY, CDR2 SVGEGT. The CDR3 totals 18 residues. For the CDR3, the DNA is TGTGCCAGCAGTTACTCTTTTGTCGGAACTGAGAGAGGTCAGCCCCAGCATTTT. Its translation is CASSYSFVGTERGQPQHF.

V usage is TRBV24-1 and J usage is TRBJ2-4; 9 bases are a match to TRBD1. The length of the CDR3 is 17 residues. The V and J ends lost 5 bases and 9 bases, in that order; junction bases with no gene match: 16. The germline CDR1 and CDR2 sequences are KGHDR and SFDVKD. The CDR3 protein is CATSGPAGTGRWSIQYF. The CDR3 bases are TGTGCCACCAGTGGTCCCGCCGGGACAGGGAGGTGGAGCATTCAGTACTTC.

The CDR3 loop is CASSVDSYNEQFF. CDR3 nucleotides: TGTGCCAGCAGTGTAGACTCCTACAATGAGCAGTTCTTC. V usage is TRBV7-7 and J usage is TRBJ2-1; D is unclear. The germline CDR1 and CDR2 sequences are SSHAT and FNYEAQ (reference sequence). Deletions cut 6 bases from V and 0 bases from J, with 6 bases between. The CDR3 has 13 amino acids.